This T cell receptor delta chain stems from a study of human gamma delta and Vdelta1 T cells (dated by TCRdb to the late 2010s). Regarding the study in general: The study examined Delta One T cells, which are Vd1+ gamma-delta T cells, as cytotoxic effectors against acute myeloid leukemia. What the research found in general, with its limitations: Delta One T cells were reported as polyclonal and as showing broad cytotoxic targeting of acute myeloid leukemia.

A distance of 19 bases separates the germline ends of V and J, which lose 2 bases and 0 bases respectively. Looking up the germline V gene yields CDR1 TSWWSYY and CDR2 QGS. From the cysteine through the phenylalanine, the CDR3 covers 18 amino acids. The sequence is cut down to CDR3 DNA, 54 bases in frame from base 1. Library generation was performed with PCR. Instrument on record: Illumina MiSeq. The public reads were reprocessed by TCRdb using CATT, and rows of matching DNA were later combined. This sample has fewer than 15,000 delta-chain clones in its table, and about half of those were observed once. The ten largest clones take up approximately 1.5% of the sample. This clone showed up just a few times. This clone's antigen is unknown. No much larger clone is present one base from it, and per-base qualities are unavailable.

This TCR derives from a human donor in good health. The sequenced sample consisted of Vdelta1 gamma-delta T cells from blood grown in culture (DOT cells). The cell subset or site label on this specimen signifies: Delta One T cells, in vitro expanded/differentiated Vd1+ gamma-delta T cells. This sequence uses TRDV1 and TRDJ1; no D segment can be confidently identified. The nucleotide sequence reads TGTGCTCTTGGGGAAGTAAGAACCGTCTCCCAGTACACCGATAAACTCATCTTT. This codes for CALGEVRTVSQYTDKLIF.